The rows below give T cell receptor beta chains drawn from one sample of a study of T cell changes during pregnancy in multiple sclerosis. Here immunoSEQ multiplex PCR was the method, and the copy in TCRdb shows in-frame clones only, minus some. The sample gives 25,000 to 30,000 clones, about nine tenths of which show up once; approximately 0.55% is in the top ten. Material: CD4+ T cells from peripheral blood mononuclear cells, obtained in the first trimester of pregnancy. Receptor source: a female donor in good health, enrolled as a control in a pregnancy study. CDR3s include the opening cysteine and the closing phenylalanine or tryptophan. Each record gives: J gene, D gene, V gene, clone size, CDR3 DNA, CDR3 protein. A D gene is named only where the DNA matches it firmly. Size is stated for part of the rows, as once, few or many counts, or as a class when the clone is expanded.

TRBJ1-5 | TRBD1 | TRBV12-5 | . | TGTGCTAGTGGTTTGAGACAGGGGGCATCGGTAAGCAATCAGCCCCAGCATTTT | CASGLRQGASVSNQPQHF
TRBJ2-3 | TRBD2 | TRBV6-4 | . | TGTGCCAGCAGTGTGGCGGGAGCGGCCACAGATACGCAGTATTTT | CASSVAGAATDTQYF
TRBJ2-4 | TRBD2 | TRBV11-2 | . | TGTGCCAGCAGCTTATTCGTAGGTAGCGGGGGCGGCATTCAGTACTTC | CASSLFVGSGGGIQYF
TRBJ1-2 | . | TRBV29-1 | . | TGCAGCGCAAACAGGGAACACTATGGCTACACCTTC | CSANREHYGYTF
TRBJ1-6 | . | TRBV11-2 | few | TGTGCCAGCAGCTTAGGGAGTAAGAATTCACCCCTCCACTTT | CASSLGSKNSPLHF
TRBJ2-5 | TRBD1 | TRBV10-1 | . | TGCGCCAGTTCCGGGACAGCCCGAGAGACCCAGTACTTC | CASSGTARETQYF
TRBJ1-2 | . | TRBV28 | . | TGTGCCAGCAGTTCCTCGGACAGAGTGCCCTATGGCTACACCTTC | CASSSSDRVPYGYTF
TRBJ1-5 | TRBD1 | TRBV30 | . | TGTGCCTGGAGTGACAGGGGCCTGTTCCAGCCCCAGCATTTT | CAWSDRGLFQPQHF
TRBJ2-2 | TRBD2 | TRBV5-1 | . | TGCGCCAGCAGCTTGTTTGTCCTAGCGGGACCCCTTACCCCGAACACCGGGGAGCTGTTTTTT | CASSLFVLAGPLTPNTGELFF
TRBJ2-2 | . | TRBV18 | . | TGTGCCAGCTCACCACGGACAGCGAACACCGGGGAGCTGTTTTTT | CASSPRTANTGELFF
TRBJ2-3 | TRBD1 | TRBV5-4 | . | TGTGCCAGCAGCTCAGGGGACAGGACCACAGATACGCAGTATTTT | CASSSGDRTTDTQYF
TRBJ2-6 | TRBD1 | TRBV4-3 | . | TGCGCCAGCAGCCTGGGGGACAGGGTCTCTGGGGCCAACGTCCTGACTTTC | CASSLGDRVSGANVLTF
TRBJ2-7 | TRBD2 | TRBV7-2 | few | TGTGCCAGCAGCTTAACGTATCCGGGACTAGCGGGACCCTCCTACGAGCAGTACTTC | CASSLTYPGLAGPSYEQYF
TRBJ2-4 | TRBD2 | TRBV5-1 | few | TGCGCCAGCAGCTCTACAGCGGGGACTCCAATTCAGTACTTC | CASSSTAGTPIQYF